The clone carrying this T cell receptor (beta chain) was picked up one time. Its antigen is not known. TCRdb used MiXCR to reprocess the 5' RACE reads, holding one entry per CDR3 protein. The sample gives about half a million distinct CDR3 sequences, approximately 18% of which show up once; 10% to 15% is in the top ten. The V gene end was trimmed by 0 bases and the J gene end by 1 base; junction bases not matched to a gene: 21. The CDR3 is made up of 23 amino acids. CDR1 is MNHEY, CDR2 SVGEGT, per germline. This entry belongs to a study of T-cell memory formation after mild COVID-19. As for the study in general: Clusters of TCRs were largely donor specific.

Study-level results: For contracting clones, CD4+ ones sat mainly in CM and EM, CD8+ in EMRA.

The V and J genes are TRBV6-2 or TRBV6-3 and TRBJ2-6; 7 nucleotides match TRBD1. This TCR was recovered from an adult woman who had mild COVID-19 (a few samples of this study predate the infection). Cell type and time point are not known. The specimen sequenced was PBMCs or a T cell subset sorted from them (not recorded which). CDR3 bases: TGTGCCAGCAGTTACTCCAGGTTCTGGGTCCCCGGGCAGGGGGTGTCTGGGGCCAACGTCCTGACTTTC. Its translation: CASSYSRFWVPGQGVSGANVLTF.